The rows below give T cell receptor beta chains drawn from one sample of a study of human T cells and chemical hapten exposure. One entry per CDR3 protein results from TCRdb running MiXCR on the RACE reads. This table has around 300,000 distinct CDR3 sequences, about 5.4% appearing once. The sample in question was whole blood, obtained in connection with sensitization to the hapten diphenylcyclopropenone (DPC). All receptors derive from a woman in her late teens or twenties with alopecia areata. Some clones in this sample may be carry-over from other donors' samples. Both conserved end residues are part of each CDR3.

>TRBV12-3/TRBV12-4|TRBJ1-2
CASTQDLTGGLYGYTF
>TRBV5-4|TRBJ1-6
CASSFEPSAPLHF
>TRBV18|TRBJ1-1
CASSPIFRGMNTEAFF
>TRBV20-1|TRBJ2-3
CSARGGTSWVFDTQYF
>TRBV3-1|TRBJ1-6
CASSPDRNDSPLHF
>TRBV2|TRBJ2-3
CASLRLAGHSSSTDTQYF
>TRBV7-2|TRBJ1-1
CASSEGQGGTEAFF
>TRBV24-1|TRBJ2-7
CATSAPPRRRLGYEQYF
>TRBV6-4|TRBJ1-5
CASSAQGGGNQPQHF
>TRBV6-4|TRBJ2-3
CASSEDRAGLDTQYF
>TRBV10-3|TRBJ1-1
CAGRDPMNTEAFF
>TRBV27|TRBJ2-3
CASSLSILDTQYF
>TRBV25-1|TRBJ1-3
CASLGRSSGNTIYF
>TRBV7-9|TRBJ1-6
CASSLWVGTGNNSPLHF
>TRBV29-1|TRBJ1-2
CSVAPRGDGYTF
>TRBV12-3/TRBV12-4|TRBJ1-2
CASGGGLGYTF
>TRBV7-2|TRBJ2-5
CASSLDPEETQYF
>TRBV7-2|TRBJ2-2
CASSAPGGTGELFF
>TRBV12-3/TRBV12-4|TRBJ1-5
CASSPGARVQPQHF
>TRBV2|TRBJ1-2
CASSMTELYTF
>TRBV7-6|TRBJ2-7
CASSAKQGAQNEQYF
>TRBV27|TRBJ1-1
CASSLGTGADTEAFF
>TRBV12-3/TRBV12-4|TRBJ1-1
CASSSNDSVWLVNTEAFF
>TRBV11-2|TRBJ1-3
CASSLGDISGNTIYF
>TRBV3-1|TRBJ2-5
CASSQSTGDLTQYF
>TRBV7-8|TRBJ2-3
CASSSYSDTQYF
>TRBV20-1|TRBJ2-7
CSAPGQFPYEQYF
>TRBV29-1|TRBJ1-2
CSAQRWGASGYGYTF
>TRBV27|TRBJ2-5
CASSLAGPEETQYF
>TRBV7-2|TRBJ1-5
CASSSTGAYQPQHF
>TRBV6-5|TRBJ2-3
CASSYRSNPTDTQYF
>TRBV7-2|TRBJ2-5
CASSLARREETQYF
>TRBV2|TRBJ2-5
CASSETGNQETQYF
>TRBV6-6|TRBJ1-2
CASSRRSEDGYTF
>TRBV7-2|TRBJ1-2
CASTATGGNYGYTF
>TRBV27|TRBJ1-2
CASSPDRGKGNYGYTF